The 31 T cell receptor beta chains in this list originate from one sample, sequenced in a study of blood T cells in healthy people across ages. The authors ran a second PCR of 7 to 11 cycles using a sample-barcoded 5' primer and a J-beta primer mix. Each CDR3 protein gets one entry after TCRdb re-called the 5' RACE reads with MiXCR. The sample has around 1,000,000 distinct CDR3 sequences, under 30% seen once. The sample also formed part of further work on T cells of mothers and their children.

The source material was blood. These receptors came from a girl aged 2-10 years in good health.

The V call is TRBV7-2, the J call TRBJ2-1; TRBD2 is a possible D gene (5 bases). The CDR3 is made up of 13 amino acids. The germline V gene encodes CDR1 SGHTA and CDR2 FQGNSA. V lost 10 bases, J lost 3 bases, and 13 bases lay in between. The chain's CDR3 is CATSSSIYNEQFF. DNA of the CDR3: TGTGCCACCTCATCTAGCATCTACAATGAGCAGTTCTTC. Filled out from reference TRBV7-2 and TRBJ2-1, the complete variable domain reads GAGVSQSPSNKVTEKGKDVELRCDPISGHTALYWYRQSLGQGLEFLIYFQGNSAPDKSGLPSDRFSAERTGGSVSTLTIQRTQQEDSAVYLCATSSSIYNEQFFGPGTRLTVL.

V usage is TRBV28 and J usage is TRBJ2-5, with a tentative D call TRBD1 (6 bases). V lost 8 bases and J lost 5, with 12 bases in between. The CDR3 has 12 residues. Per germline, CDR1 MDHEN and CDR2 SYDVKM. CDR3 amino acids: CASAQGTETQYF. In nucleotides, the CDR3 is TGTGCCAGCGCACAGGGTACGGAGACCCAGTACTTC.

This clonotype was seen a few times. The chain has TRBV5-1 and TRBJ2-7; D not resolved. V lost 4 bases to trimming and J lost 1 base, with 12 bases between them. Germline lookup yields CDR1 SGHRS and CDR2 YFSETQ. The CDR3 is made up of 14 amino acids. CDR3 bases: TGCGCCAGCAGCGAGAAGACTCAGTCCTACGAGCAGTACTTC. Its translation: CASSEKTQSYEQYF.

This sequence joins TRBV5-1 and TRBJ2-1; TRBD2 agrees at 11 bases. The CDR3 consists of 16 residues. The germline CDR1 and CDR2 sequences are SGHRS and YFSETQ. V lost 0 bases and J lost 5; bases outside the gene matches: 4. The CDR3 DNA reads TGCGCCAGCAGCTTGGTGGCTAGCGGGAGGAACAATGAGCAGTTCTTC. Its protein product is CASSLVASGRNNEQFF.

This clonotype occurred once. V gene TRBV20-1 combines with J gene TRBJ1-5; possibly TRBD1 for D (5 bases). CDR3 length: 13 residues. CDR1 is DFQATT, CDR2 SNEGSKA, per germline (reference sequence). Trimming left V 3 bases short and J 5 bases short, with 11 bases between. Here the CDR3 reads CSARTVEDQPQHF. The CDR3, as DNA: TGCAGTGCTAGGACAGTTGAGGATCAGCCCCAGCATTTT.

This clonotype has only a few counts. The rearrangement joins TRBV9 to TRBJ1-1; D is uncertain. The V end lost 1 base, the J end lost 1 base, and 5 bases lay between the germline ends. This CDR3 is built from 13 residues. Germline CDR1 and CDR2: SGDLS and YYNGEE. In DNA, the CDR3 is TGTGCCAGCAGCGTATCCTGGAACACTGAAGCTTTCTTT. It is translated as CASSVSWNTEAFF.

The rearrangement links TRBV4-2 to TRBJ1-6; the D is unclear. Deletions cut 0 bases from V and 10 bases from J, with 7 bases between. The CDR3 sequence is 13 residues long. CDR1 and CDR2 from the germline V gene are LGHNA and YNFKEQ. CDR3 coding DNA: TGTGCCAGCAGCCAAGAAGACTACTCACCCCTCCACTTT. This sequence encodes CASSQEDYSPLHF.

The chain links TRBV15 to TRBJ2-7; perhaps TRBD2 as D (5 bases). Germline CDR1 reads LNHNV; CDR2 reads YYDKDF (reference sequence). This CDR3 has 14 residues. The V gene lost 0 bases and the J gene lost 7 bases, with 13 bases spanning the gap. The CDR3 DNA sequence: TGTGCCACCAGCAGAGATCGGCTAGCTGGTGAGCAGTACTTC. Translation gives CATSRDRLAGEQYF. The variable domain in full, completed from reference TRBV15 and TRBJ2-7, reads DAMVIQNPRYQVTQFGKPVTLSCSQTLNHNVMYWYQQKSSQAPKLLFHYYDKDFNNEADTPDNFQSRRPNTSFCFLDIRSPGLGDTAMYLCATSRDRLAGEQYFGPGTRLTVT.

The chain is built from TRBV29-1 and TRBJ2-5, with a possible D match to TRBD1 (5 bases). Germline values: CDR1 SQVTM, CDR2 ANQGSEA. The length of the CDR3 is 14 residues. V was trimmed by 4 bases and J by 5 bases, leaving 17 bases between them. CDR3 sequence reads: CSVAGIGQDETQYF. CDR3 coding DNA: TGCAGCGTTGCAGGGATAGGGCAGGATGAGACCCAGTACTTC.

This clonotype was picked up a small number of times. The V call is TRBV15, the J call TRBJ2-3, with D hard to call. The germline CDR1 and CDR2 sequences are LNHNV and YYDKDF (reference sequence). CDR3 length: 11 amino acids. V was cut by 5 bases and J by 2 bases, with 2 bases left in between. The CDR3 DNA sequence: TGTGCCACCAGCTTCACAGATACGCAGTATTTT. Its protein is CATSFTDTQYF.

This clonotype has a handful of counts. The chain combines TRBV7-9 with TRBJ2-5; D is undetermined. The CDR3 extends over 12 amino acids. Germline CDR1 reads SEHNR; CDR2 reads FQNEAQ (reference sequence). The germline V and J ends were trimmed by 2 bases and 5 bases, with 6 bases remaining between them. Here the CDR3 reads CASSLPMETQYF. The DNA of the CDR3 is TGTGCCAGCAGCTTACCCATGGAGACCCAGTACTTC.

This chain connects TRBV6-2 or TRBV6-3 to TRBJ2-5; TRBD1 matches 11 bases. Germline V gives CDR1 MNHEY, CDR2 SVGEGT. The CDR3 runs 15 residues. The ends lost 4 bases at V and 4 bases at J; junction bases unmatched: 5. This CDR3 reads CASSFPGTGGETQYF. CDR3 in DNA: TGTGCCAGCAGTTTCCCCGGGACAGGGGGAGAGACCCAGTACTTC.

This clonotype was picked up a small number of times. The V and J genes are TRBV20-1 and TRBJ2-1; TRBD1 matches 8 bases. The CDR3 contains 16 residues. Trimming cost V 6 bases and J 5 bases; bases outside gene matches: 15. Germline V gene data show CDR1 as DFQATT and CDR2 as SNEGSKA (reference sequence). This chain's CDR3 is CSALTGDRGIDNEQFF. As DNA, the CDR3 is TGCAGTGCCCTGACTGGAGACAGGGGAATTGACAATGAGCAGTTCTTC.

This clonotype was seen only a few times. The chain recombines TRBV20-1 with TRBJ2-5; D is undetermined. Judging by the DNA end, TRBJ2-1 fits better; the J call may be wrong. Germline V gives CDR1 DFQATT, CDR2 SNEGSKA (reference sequence). There are 10 residues in the CDR3. The chain's CDR3 is CSASVGEQFF. The CDR3 nucleotides read TGCAGTGCTTCTGTAGGTGAGCAGTTCTTC.

This clonotype was seen a handful of times. The V call is TRBV5-5, the J call TRBJ1-1, with no clear D. From germline, CDR1 is SGHKS and CDR2 YYEKEE (reference sequence). The V and J ends lost 3 bases and 6 bases respectively, with 12 bases between them. This CDR3 is built from 13 residues. Here the CDR3 reads CASSSTDRPEAFF. CDR3 in DNA: TGTGCCAGCAGCTCCACGGATAGGCCTGAAGCTTTCTTT. The whole variable domain, filled in from reference TRBV5-5 and TRBJ1-1, reads DAGVTQSPTHLIKTRGQQVTLRCSPISGHKSVSWYQQVLGQGPQFIFQYYEKEERGRGNFPDRFSARQFPNYSSELNVNALLLGDSALYLCASSSTDRPEAFFGQGTRLTVV.

This clonotype was observed a handful of times. The chain's CDR3 is CASSEGSSRQPQHF. The CDR3 DNA follows: TGTGCCAGCAGTGAGGGGTCATCCCGGCAGCCCCAGCATTTT. The V and J genes are TRBV6-1 and TRBJ1-5; no definite D call. The CDR3 totals 14 residues. The ends were cut back, 3 bases at V and 7 bases at J, with 13 bases in the middle. Germline CDR1 is MNHNS and CDR2 is SASEGT.

The J gene is TRBJ2-1, the V gene TRBV19; D is uncertain. Germline CDR1 LNHDA, CDR2 SQIVND (reference sequence). Trimming left V 9 bases short and J 10 bases short, with 13 bases between. The CDR3 loop spans 11 amino acids. This chain's CDR3 is CASGITTEQFF. DNA of the CDR3: TGTGCCAGCGGTATAACTACAGAGCAGTTCTTC.

V is TRBV11-2 and J is TRBJ2-7; 9 bases are a match to TRBD2. This CDR3 has 17 amino acids. Per the germline V gene, CDR1 is SGHAT and CDR2 is FQNNGV. Trimming took 1 base from V and 7 from J; bases not matched to a gene: 14. The chain's CDR3 is CASSLVGSGSGIGEQYF. The CDR3 DNA sequence: TGTGCCAGCAGCTTAGTGGGTAGCGGGAGTGGAATTGGGGAGCAGTACTTC.

This clonotype was seen a few times. The genes are TRBV27 and TRBJ2-3, with 7 bases identical to TRBD2. This CDR3 spans 16 amino acids. The germline CDR1 and CDR2 sequences are MNHEY and SMNVEV (reference sequence). The J segment lost 4 bases and the V segment lost 3 bases, leaving 10 bases of the junction unmatched. CDR3 sequence (DNA): TGTGCCAGCAGTTTGGCGGGGGAGGGTAGCCCAGATACGCAGTATTTT. It codes for CASSLAGEGSPDTQYF.

J is TRBJ2-1 and V is TRBV9, with no clear D. Looked up from germline, CDR1 is SGDLS and CDR2 is YYNGEE. This CDR3 region has 12 residues. Trimming left V 7 bases short and J 5 bases short, with 10 bases between. The CDR3 reads CASASVNNEQFF. The CDR3 bases are TGTGCCAGCGCGTCCGTAAACAATGAGCAGTTCTTC. The entire variable domain, with the rest obtained from reference TRBV9 and TRBJ2-1, is as follows: DSGVTQTPKHLITATGQRVTLRCSPRSGDLSVYWYQQSLDQGLQFLIQYYNGEERAKGNILERFSAQQFPDLHSELNLSSLELGDSALYFCASASVNNEQFFGPGTRLTVL.

This clonotype was seen only a few times. The chain joins TRBV2 to TRBJ2-2; D uncertain. The CDR3 has 13 amino acids. The germline CDR1 and CDR2 sequences are SNHLY and FYNNEI. The germline V and J ends were trimmed by 7 bases and 1 base, with 7 bases remaining between them. The CDR3 coding sequence is TGTGCCAGCACTGGAGAGAACACCGGGGAGCTGTTTTTT. Translating it yields CASTGENTGELFF.

V gene TRBV5-5 combines with J gene TRBJ2-7; TRBD1 is a possible D gene (6 bases). Trimming removed 1 base from V and 6 bases from J, with 14 bases in between. The length of the CDR3 is 14 residues. Germline loops: CDR1 SGHKS, CDR2 YYEKEE (reference sequence). The CDR3 spells CASSLNRVTPEQYF. The CDR3 region has the DNA TGTGCCAGCAGCTTGAACAGGGTAACCCCCGAGCAGTACTTC.

Only a few counts were recorded for this clonotype. This CDR3 reads CASSWTGTTSYEQYF. The DNA of the CDR3 is TGCGCCAGCAGCTGGACCGGGACTACCTCGTACGAGCAGTACTTC. The genes are TRBV4-1 and TRBJ2-1, with 7 bases aligning to TRBD2. The J call is uncertain, as TRBJ2-7 better fits the DNA end. This CDR3 is 15 amino acids long. Germline CDR1 and CDR2: MGHRA and YSYEKL.

The J gene is TRBJ2-5, the V gene TRBV18, with TRBD2 matching over 7 bases. The CDR3 is 14 amino acids. V shed 5 bases and J 3 bases; nucleotides not matched to a gene: 6. Germline V gives CDR1 KGHSH, CDR2 LQKENI. CDR3 nucleotides: TGTGCCAGCTCATCGCAGGGACTAAAAGAGACCCAGTACTTC. It encodes CASSSQGLKETQYF.

This clonotype was seen many times. The chain combines TRBV27 with TRBJ2-7; D uncertain. This CDR3 spans 13 amino acids. Trimming stripped 4 bases from V and 4 bases from J, with 11 bases between. Germline V CDR1 and CDR2: MNHEY, SMNVEV (reference sequence). Here the CDR3 DNA reads TGTGCCAGCAGTTCTCCTCTCTCATACGAGCAGTACTTC. It codes for CASSSPLSYEQYF.

V and J are TRBV20-1 and TRBJ2-5; TRBD1 matches 7 bases. The DNA end lines up better with TRBJ2-7; the J call may be wrong. The CDR3 contains 12 residues. Germline values: CDR1 DFQATT, CDR2 SNEGSKA (reference sequence). The CDR3 coding sequence is TGCAGTGCTAGGGGACAGCCCTACGAGCAGTACTTC. It codes for CSARGQPYEQYF.

The rearrangement uses TRBV12-3 or TRBV12-4 and TRBJ2-3; no clear D. Deletions cut 11 bases from V and 2 bases from J, with 14 bases between. CDR3 length equals 13 residues. CDR3 sequence reads: CAGSSEPTDTQYF. For the CDR3, the DNA is TGTGCCGGATCCTCTGAACCCACAGATACGCAGTATTTT.

V usage is TRBV29-1 and J usage is TRBJ2-1; no clear D. The V gene's germline CDR1 is SQVTM and CDR2 ANQGSEA. V was pared by 3 bases and J by 4 bases, with 10 bases between. The CDR3 loop spans 13 amino acids. The CDR3 loop is CSVDIGTYNEQFF. As DNA, the CDR3 is TGCAGCGTTGACATCGGCACTTACAATGAGCAGTTCTTC.

The rearrangement links TRBV27 to TRBJ2-7, with D possibly being TRBD2 (6 bases). V shed 2 bases and J shed 3 bases, with 17 bases lying between them. Germline V CDR1 and CDR2: MNHEY, SMNVEV (reference sequence). The CDR3 is made up of 16 amino acids. DNA of the CDR3: TGTGCCAGCAGTTTAAGAGGAGTGGGCGGGAACTACGAGCAGTACTTC. Its translation is CASSLRGVGGNYEQYF.

This clonotype came up many times. One end of the junction does not line up with germline, which may come from a read error. J is TRBJ1-2 and V is TRBV7-9; a possible D gene is TRBD1 (6 bases). Germline V CDR1 and CDR2: SEHNR, FQNEAQ (reference sequence). The CDR3 length is 13 residues. CDR3 residues: CASSLGGPYGYTF. The CDR3 DNA sequence: TGTGCCAGCAGTTTAGGGGGGCCTTATGGCTACACCTTC. The whole variable domain, remainder taken from reference TRBV7-9 and TRBJ1-2, is DTGVSQNPRHKITKRGQNVTFRCDPISEHNRLYWYRQTLGQGPEFLTYFQNEAQLEKSRLLSDRFSAERPKGSFSTLEIQRTEQGDSAMYLCASSLGGPYGYTFGSGTRLTVV.

In this sample, this clonotype turned up a few times. The chain links TRBV3-1 to TRBJ2-3, with 10 bases fitting TRBD2. The CDR3 loop spans 18 amino acids. CDR1 is LGHDT, CDR2 YNNKEL, per germline (reference sequence). Trimming at V came to 0 bases and at J to 1 base, leaving 7 bases not matched to a gene. The CDR3 spells CASSQDLTSGLRTDTQYF. The CDR3 DNA reads TGTGCCAGCAGCCAAGATTTGACTAGCGGGCTACGCACAGATACGCAGTATTTT.